A selection of T cell receptor beta chains follows, all from one sample in a study of cytomegalovirus exposure and HLA in healthy donors. Assay used: immunoSEQ multiplex PCR; TCRdb lists only in-frame clones, some missing. Among about 180,000 clones, 76% were seen once, and the ten largest hold 2% to 2.5%. Source material: PBMCs. These receptors all come from a woman in her twenties or thirties in good health and CMV-seropositive. Both conserved end residues are part of each CDR3. A D gene is named only where the DNA matches it firmly. Clone size, where shown, is once, few, many, or a class for clones that have expanded.

d_call j_call clone_size v_call cdr3_nt cdr3_aa
TRBD1 TRBJ2-3 NA TRBV28 TGTGCCAGCAGAAACGAAGGACAGGGCACAGATACGCAGTATTTT CASRNEGQGTDTQYF
NA TRBJ2-7 NA TRBV25-1 TGTGCCAGCAGTGGGGAGATTAACTACGAGCAGTACTTC CASSGEINYEQYF
NA TRBJ2-4 NA TRBV7-9 TGTTCCAGCAGCTCATCCCTCCAGAGTACAGACATTCAGTACTTC CSSSSSLQSTDIQYF
NA TRBJ2-6 NA TRBV21-1 TGTGCCAGCAGCCGACAGGGGGTAGCTGGGGCCAACGTCCTGACTTTC CASSRQGVAGANVLTF
NA TRBJ2-1 NA TRBV7-3 TGTGCCAGCAGCCTTCAGGGGTCTGAGCAGTTCTTC CASSLQGSEQFF
TRBD1 TRBJ2-7 NA TRBV4-1 TGCGCCAGCAGCCAGACAGGGGGTTTCTCCTACGAGCAGTACTTC CASSQTGGFSYEQYF
NA TRBJ2-7 NA TRBV18 TGTGCCAGCTCACCCGACACCTACGAGCAGTACTTC CASSPDTYEQYF
NA TRBJ2-1 NA TRBV10-1 TGCGCCAGCAGTGACATCCTGTCAGCCTACAATGAGCAGTTCTTC CASSDILSAYNEQFF
TRBD1 TRBJ2-7 NA TRBV5-4 TGTGCCAGCAGCATTGACAGGGTGATCGAGCAGTACTTC CASSIDRVIEQYF
NA TRBJ2-1 NA TRBV6-5 TGTGCCAGCAGTCGGGGAGCGGTGGGTAACAATGAGCAGTTCTTC CASSRGAVGNNEQFF
TRBD2 TRBJ2-5 NA TRBV9 TGTGCCAGCAGCGGGGGGACTAGGGGAGAGACCCAGTACTTC CASSGGTRGETQYF
NA TRBJ2-7 NA TRBV29-1 TGCAGCGCCGGACGGGAGAGAGGTGAGCAGTACTTC CSAGRERGEQYF
TRBD1 TRBJ2-5 NA TRBV12-5 TGTGCTAGTGGTTCCGACCAGGGGGACGGAGAGACCCAGTACTTC CASGSDQGDGETQYF
TRBD1 TRBJ1-1 NA TRBV12-5 TGTGCTAGTGGTTTGGCACAGGGGGCTTCGCCGGGAGCTTTCTTT CASGLAQGASPGAFF
NA TRBJ2-6 NA TRBV6-4 TGTGCCAGCAGTGACGTGGGCGGAGGGGCCAACGGCCTGACTTTC CASSDVGGGANGLTF
NA TRBJ1-2 few TRBV6-5 TGTGCCAGCACCAAACCCGGGGGTGGCTACACCTTC CASTKPGGGYTF
NA TRBJ2-3 once TRBV29-1 TGCAGCGTTGACACTGGGGAGGAATATACGCAGTATTTT CSVDTGEEYTQYF